Presented here are 28 T cell receptor beta chains from one specimen sequenced in a study of blood T cell repertoires in COVID-19. The protocol was immunoSEQ multiplex PCR, while the TCRdb copy is restricted to in-frame clones and leaves out a portion. In the table there are around 200,000 clones, 85% to 90% of which are singletons. What was sequenced was peripheral blood. Every receptor here comes from an elderly woman in a cohort sampled during active or convalescent COVID-19.

This sequence joins TRBV18 and TRBJ1-4; possible D gene TRBD1, 5 bases. V was trimmed by 0 bases and J by 3 bases, leaving 11 bases between them. CDR3 length: 16 amino acids. Germline V gene data show CDR1 as KGHSH and CDR2 as LQKENI. The CDR3 coding sequence is TGTGCCAGCTCACCACCGTCGGCGACAGCTAATGAAAAACTGTTTTTT. Its protein is CASSPPSATANEKLFF.

The J gene is TRBJ1-2, the V gene TRBV15; D remains unclear. Germline-derived CDR1 and CDR2 are LNHNV and YYDKDF (reference sequence). The CDR3 has 13 amino acids. Trimming removed 1 base from V and 6 bases from J, with 9 bases in between. The CDR3 DNA reads as TGTGCCACCAGCAGAGTGTGGAGGGATGGCTACACCTTC. Its protein product is CATSRVWRDGYTF.

The chain recombines TRBV29-1 with TRBJ1-5; D is ambiguous. Germline CDR1 reads SQVTM; CDR2 reads ANQGSEA. The CDR3 extends over 14 amino acids. Deletions cut 3 bases from V and 6 bases from J, with 15 bases between. The CDR3: CSVERAGRPQPQHF. CDR3 in DNA: TGCAGCGTTGAGAGGGCGGGGAGACCTCAGCCCCAGCATTTT.

The sample holds one count of this clone. The chain links TRBV9 to TRBJ1-1, with TRBD1 matching over 7 bases. J lost 1 base, V lost 4 bases, and 7 bases had no gene match. Germline V gene lookup returns CDR1 SGDLS and CDR2 YYNGEE. The CDR3 loop spans 15 amino acids. CDR3 sequence (DNA): TGTGCCAGCAGCATACAGGGGTCAGGGAACACTGAAGCTTTCTTT. Its protein is CASSIQGSGNTEAFF.

The chain couples TRBV9 to TRBJ2-5; 11 bases align to TRBD2. CDR1 is SGDLS, CDR2 YYNGEE, per germline. There are 18 residues in the CDR3. V was pared by 0 bases and J by 1 base, with 8 bases of the junction left unmatched. The CDR3 sequence is CASSVATGTSGLQETQYF. The CDR3 DNA follows: TGTGCCAGCAGCGTAGCTACAGGGACTAGCGGTCTCCAAGAGACCCAGTACTTC. Variable domain in full (rest from reference TRBV9 and TRBJ2-5): DSGVTQTPKHLITATGQRVTLRCSPRSGDLSVYWYQQSLDQGLQFLIQYYNGEERAKGNILERFSAQQFPDLHSELNLSSLELGDSALYFCASSVATGTSGLQETQYFGPGTRLLVL.

The chain employs TRBV2 and TRBJ1-3; no definite D call. The V gene's germline CDR1 is SNHLY and CDR2 FYNNEI. V lost 5 bases and J lost 3, with 5 bases in between. The CDR3 is made up of 12 amino acids. CDR3 coding DNA: TGTGCCAGCAGTATAATTGGAAACACCATATATTTT. Its protein product is CASSIIGNTIYF.

Many counts were recorded for this clone. The genes are TRBV28 and TRBJ2-7; 9 bases are shared with TRBD1. V trimming: 4 bases; J trimming: 6 bases; junction bases outside the gene matches: 7. Germline V gene lookup returns CDR1 MDHEN and CDR2 SYDVKM. CDR3 length: 14 residues. Here the CDR3 reads CASSSATGQGEQYF. CDR3 DNA: TGTGCCAGCAGTTCAGCCACGGGACAGGGCGAGCAGTACTTC.

This clone was observed a handful of times. The gene calls are TRBV4-3 and TRBJ2-4; 7 bases map to TRBD1. Per germline, CDR1 LGHNA and CDR2 YSLEER. J was trimmed by 0 bases and V by 0 bases; bases with no gene match: 14. The CDR3 is made up of 20 amino acids. The CDR3 bases are TGCGCCAGCAGCCAAGAAAGGACAGGATCCCCCGCGGTAGCCAAAAACATTCAGTACTTC. Translating it yields CASSQERTGSPAVAKNIQYF.

The V call is TRBV9, the J call TRBJ2-1, with D hard to call. Trimming cost V 0 bases and J 0 bases, with 7 bases left between them. The germline gives CDR1 SGDLS, CDR2 YYNGEE. This CDR3 spans 15 amino acids. The CDR3 sequence is CASSVGSNSYNEQFF. CDR3 DNA: TGTGCCAGCAGCGTAGGGAGTAACTCCTACAATGAGCAGTTCTTC.

The J gene is TRBJ1-5, the V gene TRBV28; 7 bases align to TRBD1. The CDR3 has 17 amino acids. Trimming took 5 bases from V and 0 from J; bases not matched to a gene: 10. Per germline, CDR1 MDHEN and CDR2 SYDVKM. CDR3 coding DNA: TGTGCCAGCAGTCCAGGGGGGTGGTCGTATAGCAATCAGCCCCAGCATTTT. Translated, it gives CASSPGGWSYSNQPQHF. Full variable domain (remainder filled in from reference TRBV28 and TRBJ1-5): DVKVTQSSRYLVKRTGEKVFLECVQDMDHENMFWYRQDPGLGLRLIYFSYDVKMKEKGDIPEGYSVSREKKERFSLILESASTNQTSMYLCASSPGGWSYSNQPQHFGDGTRLSIL.

The chain uses TRBV6-6 and TRBJ1-5; 7 nucleotides line up with TRBD1. The ends lost 7 bases at V and 7 bases at J; junction bases unmatched: 10. The CDR3 sequence is 14 residues long. Germline V lookup: CDR1 MNHNY, CDR2 SVGAGI (reference sequence). The CDR3 DNA follows: TGTGCCAGCACCGAGAGGGACAGTCAACAGCCCCAGCATTTT. Translation: CASTERDSQQPQHF.

The V gene is TRBV5-4, the J gene TRBJ2-5, with 10 nucleotides matching TRBD2. CDR3 length: 14 residues. From germline, CDR1 is SGHNT and CDR2 YYREEE (reference sequence). Trimming at V came to 2 bases and at J to 2 bases, leaving 0 bases not matched to a gene. CDR3 in amino acids: CASSFSGGQETQYF. CDR3 DNA sequence: TGTGCCAGCAGCTTTAGCGGGGGGCAAGAGACCCAGTACTTC.

V and J are TRBV2 and TRBJ2-2; TRBD2 matches 8 bases. Looked up from germline, CDR1 is SNHLY and CDR2 is FYNNEI. V trimming: 1 base; J trimming: 3 bases; junction bases outside the gene matches: 4. The length of the CDR3 is 16 residues. CDR3 residues: CASSEDGGADTGELFF. DNA of the CDR3: TGTGCCAGCAGTGAAGACGGGGGGGCCGACACCGGGGAGCTGTTTTTT.

This chain connects TRBV6-6 to TRBJ2-2, with D maybe TRBD2 (5 bases). The CDR3 is made up of 18 amino acids. CDR1 is MNHNY and CDR2 is SVGAGI in the germline V gene (reference sequence). V was shortened by 6 bases and J by 4 bases, with 24 bases between the two germline ends. The CDR3 is CASRRKSTRLMSTGELFF. CDR3 nucleotides: TGTGCCAGCAGACGAAAATCGACAAGACTAATGTCCACCGGGGAGCTGTTTTTT.

This rearrangement joins TRBV18 to TRBJ2-5, with a tentative D call TRBD1 (6 bases). The V gene's germline CDR1 is KGHSH and CDR2 LQKENI. The CDR3 extends over 13 amino acids. With 2 bases removed from V and 4 bases from J, the gap between germline ends came to 8 bases. The CDR3 loop reads CASSPARGETQYF. The CDR3 DNA follows: TGTGCCAGCTCACCAGCCAGGGGAGAGACCCAGTACTTC.

This clone was found once. The chain links TRBV18 to TRBJ2-1; TRBD2 matches 12 bases. V was pared by 4 bases and J by 3 bases, with 1 base of the junction left unmatched. In germline, CDR1 is KGHSH, CDR2 LQKENI. The CDR3 totals 15 residues. Written as DNA, the CDR3 is TGTGCCAGCTCACGGACTAGCGGGGACTACAATGAGCAGTTCTTC. Its protein product is CASSRTSGDYNEQFF.

J is TRBJ1-2 and V is TRBV6-1; perhaps TRBD1 as D (5 bases). This CDR3 contains 16 residues. The germline V and J ends were trimmed by 2 bases and 6 bases, with 19 bases remaining between them. Germline-derived CDR1 and CDR2 are MNHNS and SASEGT. CDR3 residues: CASSESSRRGYHGYTF. The DNA for the CDR3 is TGTGCCAGCAGTGAATCTTCGAGGAGGGGCTATCATGGCTACACCTTC.

The chain uses TRBV24-1 and TRBJ1-5; TRBD1 is a possible D gene (5 bases). V shed 6 bases and J shed 0 bases, with 8 bases lying between them. CDR1 is KGHDR and CDR2 is SFDVKD in the germline V gene. The CDR3 totals 14 residues. The CDR3 loop reads CATSSRVSNQPQHF. CDR3 in DNA: TGTGCCACCAGTTCCAGGGTTAGCAATCAGCCCCAGCATTTT.

The V call is TRBV10-3, the J call TRBJ1-2; a possible D gene is TRBD1 (6 bases). This CDR3 spans 14 amino acids. Between the trimmed V and J ends, which lost 6 bases and 4 bases, there was a span of 15 bases. Germline V gene data show CDR1 as ENHRY and CDR2 as SYGVKD. In nucleotides, the CDR3 is TGTGCCATCAGCGATAAACAGGGCTCCTATGGCTACACCTTC. This encodes CAISDKQGSYGYTF.

The V call is TRBV27, the J call TRBJ1-6; 9 bases are shared with TRBD1. There are 14 residues in the CDR3. V lost 5 bases and J lost 8; bases outside the gene matches: 4. In germline, CDR1 is MNHEY, CDR2 SMNVEV (reference sequence). DNA for the CDR3: TGTGCCAGCAGTCGGACAGGGGTGGATTCACCCCTCCACTTT. Protein product: CASSRTGVDSPLHF.

The chain has TRBV11-2 and TRBJ2-5; perhaps TRBD2 as D (6 bases). The germline V and J ends were trimmed by 3 bases and 2 bases, with 22 bases remaining between them. Germline-derived CDR1 and CDR2 are SGHAT and FQNNGV. The CDR3 sequence is 18 residues long. This chain's CDR3 is CASSLGVADYPGQETQYF. The CDR3 DNA follows: TGTGCCAGCAGCTTGGGGGTAGCGGACTACCCGGGGCAAGAGACCCAGTACTTC.

The CDR3 nucleotides are TGTGCCAGCAGCGCCGATACAGGGGGCAATGAGCAGTTCTTC. As protein: CASSADTGGNEQFF. This chain connects TRBV9 to TRBJ2-1; 8 positions agree with TRBD1. V shed 3 bases and J 6 bases; nucleotides not matched to a gene: 5. The CDR3 length is 14 residues. Germline V gives CDR1 SGDLS, CDR2 YYNGEE.

The sample holds a few counts of this clone. The chain has TRBV19 and TRBJ2-7; 8 positions agree with TRBD1. CDR3 length: 15 amino acids. The J segment lost 1 base and the V segment lost 1 base, leaving 3 bases of the junction unmatched. Looked up from germline, CDR1 is LNHDA and CDR2 is SQIVND (reference sequence). The CDR3: CASSIGTGYSYEQYF. DNA of the CDR3: TGTGCCAGTAGTATAGGGACAGGGTATTCCTACGAGCAGTACTTC.

The rearrangement uses TRBV6-2 or TRBV6-3 and TRBJ2-1, with 7 positions matching TRBD2. V trimming: 4 bases; J trimming: 7 bases; junction bases outside the gene matches: 7. Germline CDR1 MNHEY, CDR2 SVGEGT. The CDR3 is 14 residues long. The CDR3 coding sequence is TGTGCCAGCAGTTCCCCCGCTAGCGGAAATGAGCAGTTCTTC. Translated, it gives CASSSPASGNEQFF.

The chain combines TRBV5-4 with TRBJ2-2; maybe TRBD1 (7 bases). V dropped 0 bases and J dropped 5 bases, with 14 bases sitting between them. CDR1 and CDR2 from the germline V gene are SGHNT and YYREEE (reference sequence). There are 16 residues in the CDR3. CDR3 nucleotides: TGTGCCAGCAGCTTGGGGGGCAGGGGGGCGACCGGGGAGCTGTTTTTT. Protein: CASSLGGRGATGELFF.

The gene calls are TRBV11-2 and TRBJ1-5; 7 positions agree with TRBD1. V dropped 5 bases and J dropped 3; count of bases not matched to a gene: 7. The CDR3 has 15 residues. Germline V gene lookup returns CDR1 SGHAT and CDR2 FQNNGV. The CDR3 loop is CASSIGTAYNQPQHF. The CDR3 region has the DNA TGTGCCAGCAGCATCGGGACAGCGTACAATCAGCCCCAGCATTTT.

V gene TRBV10-3 combines with J gene TRBJ1-2, with 7 bases that match TRBD1. The CDR3 loop spans 15 amino acids. Germline assignment: CDR1 ENHRY and CDR2 SYGVKD. The V gene end was trimmed by 0 bases and the J gene end by 3 bases; junction bases not matched to a gene: 4. The CDR3 nucleotides are TGTGCCATCAGTGAGTCGAGGGACAGCGACTATGGCTACACCTTC. It specifies CAISESRDSDYGYTF.

The chain is built from TRBV4-1 and TRBJ1-2; TRBD1 is a possible D gene (5 bases). The CDR3 runs to 15 residues. Trimming took off 0 bases at V and 1 base at J, with 9 bases between the two ends. Germline loops: CDR1 MGHRA, CDR2 YSYEKL. In DNA form, the CDR3 reads TGCGCCAGCAGCCAAGACCCCCAGGGTAACTATGGCTACACCTTC. Translated: CASSQDPQGNYGYTF.